This T cell receptor beta chain stems from a study of identical twins. Template switching introduced a universal primer site, and the cDNA bore unique molecular identifiers. TCRdb reprocessed the 5' RACE reads with MiXCR, giving one entry per CDR3 protein. The sample records a few hundred thousand distinct CDR3 sequences, under 12% being singletons. This CDR3 is built from 13 residues. Trimming cost V 2 bases and J 2 bases, with 7 bases left between them. CDR1 and CDR2 from the germline V gene are MDHEN and SYDVKM. General study points: Abundant beta clonotypes from cord blood bore fewer insertions; memory repertoires lacked this pattern.

Of note for this clonotype: Antigen: not known.

The rearrangement joins TRBV28 to TRBJ2-7; unclear D gene. What was sequenced was memory T cells sorted from blood. The sequence was collected from a man aged 50-59 years in good health. Here the CDR3 reads CASSLEVPYEQYF. DNA for the CDR3: TGTGCCAGCAGTTTAGAGGTTCCCTACGAGCAGTACTTC.